Sequencing of this TCR beta chain was carried out in a study of blood T cell repertoires in COVID-19. The method was immunoSEQ multiplex PCR; TCRdb's version includes in-frame clones alone and lacks a portion of them. The table shows tens of thousands of clones, with about 86% occurring only once. Trimming took 4 bases from V and 10 from J, leaving 12 bases between them. This CDR3 is 13 amino acids long. Germline V gives CDR1 SGHRS, CDR2 YFSETQ. This clonotype was sampled from a woman aged 80 or over in a cohort sampled during active or convalescent COVID-19. Source material: peripheral blood. V usage is TRBV5-1 and J usage is TRBJ1-6; a weak D match, TRBD1 (6 bases). The CDR3, as DNA: TGCGCCAGCAGCCTTACTGACAGGTCACCCCTCCACTTT. Protein sequence: CASSLTDRSPLHF.